These 32 T cell receptor beta chains came from one sample sequenced in a study of blood T cell repertoires in COVID-19. Assay used: immunoSEQ multiplex PCR; TCRdb lists only in-frame clones, some missing. The sample has some 89,000 clones; approximately 79% are singletons. Sequencing used peripheral blood. The receptor set was obtained from a man between 65 and 80 years old with acute or convalescent COVID-19.

The chain joins TRBV9 to TRBJ1-2, with TRBD1 matching 10 bases. CDR3 length: 15 amino acids. The germline CDR1 and CDR2 sequences are SGDLS and YYNGEE. With V trimmed by 0 bases and J by 5 bases, 4 bases remained unmatched. The CDR3 region is CASSVVGQGFYGYTF. Here the CDR3 DNA reads TGTGCCAGCAGCGTAGTGGGACAGGGGTTTTATGGCTACACCTTC.

This chain connects TRBV15 to TRBJ2-1; D not resolved. CDR1 is LNHNV, CDR2 YYDKDF, per germline (reference sequence). Trimming cost V 0 bases and J 0 bases, with 9 bases left between them. The CDR3 totals 16 residues. CDR3 in DNA: TGTGCCACCAGCAGAGATCGAATTAGCTCCTACAATGAGCAGTTCTTC. This encodes CATSRDRISSYNEQFF. Based on the CDR3 plus reference TRBV15 and TRBJ2-1, the full variable domain is DAMVIQNPRYQVTQFGKPVTLSCSQTLNHNVMYWYQQKSSQAPKLLFHYYDKDFNNEADTPDNFQSRRPNTSFCFLDIRSPGLGDTAMYLCATSRDRISSYNEQFFGPGTRLTVL.

The rearrangement uses TRBV30 and TRBJ2-2, with 8 bases that match TRBD1. This CDR3 contains 15 residues. Trimming cost V 8 bases and J 0 bases; bases outside gene matches: 8. The germline CDR1 and CDR2 sequences are GTSNPN and SVGIG (reference sequence). This chain's CDR3 is CARGGQGSNTGELFF. CDR3 in DNA: TGTGCCCGCGGCGGACAGGGCTCGAACACCGGGGAGCTGTTTTTT.

This clone has just one count. This rearrangement joins TRBV5-1 to TRBJ2-2; TRBD1 might be the D (6 bases). This CDR3 has 12 amino acids. Trimming removed 7 bases from V and 6 bases from J, with 10 bases in between. Germline V gives CDR1 SGHRS, CDR2 YFSETQ. CDR3 loop: CASGQSAGELFF. The DNA for the CDR3 is TGCGCCAGCGGACAGTCCGCCGGGGAGCTGTTTTTT.

The chain uses TRBV5-1 and TRBJ1-1; 9 bases match TRBD1. V lost 4 bases to trimming and J lost 1 base; unmatched junction nucleotides: 2. The V gene's germline CDR1 is SGHRS and CDR2 YFSETQ. The CDR3 consists of 14 residues. CDR3 loop: CASSPDRGNTEAFF. CDR3 sequence (DNA): TGCGCCAGCAGCCCGGACAGGGGGAACACTGAAGCTTTCTTT.

There are a few counts of this clone. The chain links TRBV5-1 to TRBJ2-7; 8 bases match TRBD1. Losses at the gene ends were 4 bases for V and 3 bases for J; bases not matched to a gene: 6. Germline V gene lookup returns CDR1 SGHRS and CDR2 YFSETQ. The CDR3 sequence is 14 residues long. The CDR3 spells CASSEGTGVYEQYF. The CDR3 coding sequence is TGCGCCAGCAGCGAAGGGACAGGAGTCTACGAGCAGTACTTC.

This clone has only a few counts. The chain joins TRBV7-9 to TRBJ2-5, with 12 nucleotides matching TRBD2. In germline, CDR1 is SEHNR, CDR2 FQNEAQ (reference sequence). The CDR3 has 17 amino acids. V was pared by 4 bases and J by 1 base, with 7 bases of the junction left unmatched. CDR3 sequence (DNA): TGTGCCAGCAGCTCACAAGGACTAGCGGGGCTCCAAGAGACCCAGTACTTC. Protein product: CASSSQGLAGLQETQYF.

The chain combines TRBV6-5 with TRBJ2-1; 12 bases align to TRBD2. In germline, CDR1 is MNHEY, CDR2 SVGAGI. Trimming removed 2 bases from V and 8 bases from J; junction bases left unmatched: 7. CDR3 length: 16 amino acids. CDR3 residues: CASSYPTSGGRDEQFF. The CDR3 region has the DNA TGTGCCAGCAGTTACCCTACTAGCGGGGGGAGGGATGAGCAGTTCTTC.

This chain links TRBV18 with TRBJ2-7, with D possibly TRBD2 on 5 matching bases. CDR3 length: 13 amino acids. Germline CDR1 reads KGHSH; CDR2 reads LQKENI. Trimming left V 3 bases short and J 3 bases short, with 9 bases between. The CDR3 bases are TGTGCCAGCTCACCCATCCGGGACTACGAGCAGTACTTC. It specifies CASSPIRDYEQYF. Variable domain in full (rest from reference TRBV18 and TRBJ2-7): NAGVMQNPRHLVRRRGQEARLRCSPMKGHSHVYWYRQLPEEGLKFMVYLQKENIIDESGMPKERFSAEFPKEGPSILRIQQVVRGDSAAYFCASSPIRDYEQYFGPGTRLTVT.

This clone was seen once. J is TRBJ2-2 and V is TRBV5-1; perhaps TRBD2 as D (6 bases). Germline loops: CDR1 SGHRS, CDR2 YFSETQ. The CDR3 is 16 residues long. V lost 0 bases to trimming and J lost 5 bases, with 14 bases between them. DNA for the CDR3: TGCGCCAGCAGCTTGGCCCCCCCAGGGAGGACCGGGGAGCTGTTTTTT. Residues: CASSLAPPGRTGELFF.

The chain uses TRBV5-5 and TRBJ2-1; weak D call: TRBD2 (5 bases). The CDR3 length is 14 residues. Germline lookup yields CDR1 SGHKS and CDR2 YYEKEE (reference sequence). V gave up 7 bases and J gave up 0 bases, with 11 bases separating them. The CDR3 region has the DNA TGTGCCAGCTCCGGGGTCATCTCCTACAATGAGCAGTTCTTC. It specifies CASSGVISYNEQFF.

The CDR3 spells CASSVAGELFF. For the CDR3, the DNA is TGTGCCAGCAGTGTCGCGGGGGAGCTGTTTTTT. The V call is TRBV12-3 or TRBV12-4, the J call TRBJ2-2; no clear D gene. Deletions cut 5 bases from V and 8 bases from J, with 6 bases between. This CDR3 is built from 11 residues.

The gene calls are TRBV19 and TRBJ2-1, with D possibly matching TRBD2 (6 bases). The germline gives CDR1 LNHDA, CDR2 SQIVND (reference sequence). The V end was cut by 5 bases, the J end by 8 bases, with 10 bases between. The CDR3 runs to 12 residues. CDR3 in DNA: TGTGCCAGTAGTGAGGGACTCTATGAGCAGTTCTTC. Amino acids: CASSEGLYEQFF. Together with reference TRBV19 and TRBJ2-1, the CDR3 gives the full variable domain: DGGITQSPKYLFRKEGQNVTLSCEQNLNHDAMYWYRQDPGQGLRLIYYSQIVNDFQKGDIAEGYSVSREKKESFPLTVTSAQKNPTAFYLCASSEGLYEQFFGPGTRLTVL.

The V gene is TRBV6-1, the J gene TRBJ2-7; D gene ambiguous. V was shortened by 2 bases and J by 4 bases, with 9 bases between the two germline ends. The CDR3 sequence is 13 residues long. The V gene's germline CDR1 is MNHNS and CDR2 SASEGT. The CDR3 is CASSEYRVYEQYV. The CDR3 nucleotides read TGTGCCAGCAGTGAATACCGCGTATACGAGCAGTACGTC.

V usage is TRBV12-3 or TRBV12-4 and J usage is TRBJ1-1; D possibly corresponds to TRBD1 (5 bases). V dropped 3 bases and J dropped 4 bases, with 9 bases sitting between them. This CDR3 is built from 13 residues. The DNA of the CDR3 is TGTGCCAGCAGTTTTGGGGGGATCACTGAAGCTTTCTTT. Its translation is CASSFGGITEAFF.

This clone was seen a few times. The CDR3 is CASSEALPRGSYEQYF. CDR3 nucleotides: TGTGCCAGCAGTGAAGCGCTTCCCAGGGGAAGCTACGAGCAGTACTTC. V usage is TRBV2 and J usage is TRBJ2-7, with D tentatively TRBD1 (6 bases). V shed 0 bases and J shed 3 bases, with 15 bases lying between them. Germline V lookup: CDR1 SNHLY, CDR2 FYNNEI. This CDR3 is built from 16 residues.

This clone was counted once. The rearrangement links TRBV28 to TRBJ1-6; D is uncertain. CDR1 is MDHEN and CDR2 is SYDVKM in the germline V gene. This CDR3 is built from 16 residues. V dropped 10 bases and J dropped 0 bases, with 16 bases sitting between them. The DNA for the CDR3 is TGTGCCACCGAGGGAGGATTGAGCTCCTATAATTCACCCCTCCACTTT. Amino acid sequence: CATEGGLSSYNSPLHF.

The rearrangement joins TRBV27 to TRBJ2-7; 12 bases align to TRBD1. CDR3 length equals 15 residues. Germline values: CDR1 MNHEY, CDR2 SMNVEV (reference sequence). V lost 4 bases and J lost 5; bases outside the gene matches: 6. This CDR3 reads CASSSPGQGADEQYF. The CDR3 nucleotides read TGTGCCAGCAGTTCACCGGGACAGGGGGCTGACGAGCAGTACTTC.

This chain connects TRBV12-3 or TRBV12-4 to TRBJ2-3; D gene uncertain. The CDR3 has 11 amino acids. Trimming removed 7 bases from V and 5 bases from J, with 7 bases in between. CDR3 coding DNA: TGTGCCAGCAACTCGGGAGATACGCAGTATTTT. Residues: CASNSGDTQYF.

The V and J genes are TRBV5-4 and TRBJ2-3; 10 bases line up with TRBD1. From germline, CDR1 is SGHNT and CDR2 YYREEE (reference sequence). Unmatched junction bases numbered 4, after V lost 4 bases and J lost 5 bases. The CDR3 extends over 14 amino acids. The CDR3 nucleotides are TGTGCCAGCAGCCTTGGACAGGGGGGAGATACGCAGTATTTT. Protein product: CASSLGQGGDTQYF.

The genes are TRBV7-8 and TRBJ2-3; 13 bases are shared with TRBD2. CDR3 length: 15 amino acids. The trim removed 5 bases at V and 3 bases at J, leaving 2 bases unmatched. In germline, CDR1 is SGHVS, CDR2 FQNEAQ. The CDR3 nucleotides read TGTGCCAGCAGCCGGACTAGCGGGGGAACAGATACGCAGTATTTT. Its translation: CASSRTSGGTDTQYF.

This chain uses TRBV29-1 with TRBJ2-7, with 9 bases identical to TRBD1. V dropped 4 bases and J dropped 5; count of bases not matched to a gene: 6. Germline V gene lookup returns CDR1 SQVTM and CDR2 ANQGSEA. This CDR3 region has 13 residues. CDR3 amino acids: CSVGRDRDDEQYF. The CDR3, as DNA: TGCAGCGTTGGCCGGGACAGGGACGACGAGCAGTACTTC.

V usage is TRBV19 and J usage is TRBJ1-2, with TRBD1 matching 7 bases. The length of the CDR3 is 15 residues. CDR1 LNHDA and CDR2 SQIVND come from the germline V gene (reference sequence). V was clipped by 4 bases and J by 4 bases; unmatched bases: 9. The CDR3 here is CASSTAGTEGYGYTF. The CDR3 DNA is TGTGCCAGTAGTACCGCCGGGACAGAAGGCTATGGCTACACCTTC.

This clone has a handful of counts. The chain recombines TRBV9 with TRBJ1-1, with a weak D call TRBD1 (6 bases). This CDR3 comprises 14 residues. Germline CDR1 SGDLS, CDR2 YYNGEE. V was pared by 4 bases and J by 1 base, with 11 bases between. The CDR3 DNA reads as TGTGCCAGCAGCCCCGCGACAGGGAACACTGAAGCTTTCTTT. Its protein is CASSPATGNTEAFF.

The chain uses TRBV19 and TRBJ2-1, with TRBD2 identical over 9 bases. The V gene's germline CDR1 is LNHDA and CDR2 SQIVND (reference sequence). This CDR3 contains 16 residues. The junction had 11 bases not matched to a gene; V was cut back by 6 bases and J by 5 bases. The CDR3, as DNA: TGTGCCAGTAGCTCAGCCGGGACTAGCATCGACAATGAGCAGTTCTTC. This translates into CASSSAGTSIDNEQFF.

The V gene is TRBV20-1, the J gene TRBJ1-5; D remains ambiguous. There are 11 residues in the CDR3. V was trimmed by 0 bases and J by 13 bases, leaving 10 bases between them. Germline CDR1 reads DFQATT; CDR2 reads SNEGSKA (reference sequence). CDR3 in amino acids: CSARDFGEQHF. The CDR3 DNA is TGCAGTGCTAGAGATTTCGGGGAGCAGCATTTT.

This chain joins TRBV6-1 and TRBJ1-2, with D maybe TRBD1 (5 bases). There are 14 residues in the CDR3. Germline V gene sequence: CDR1 MNHNS, CDR2 SASEGT. Deletions cut 2 bases from V and 0 bases from J, with 7 bases between. The CDR3 here is CASSEMTANYGYTF. Here the CDR3 DNA reads TGTGCCAGCAGTGAAATGACAGCTAACTATGGCTACACCTTC.

This rearrangement joins TRBV28 to TRBJ2-7, with TRBD2 matching over 9 bases. CDR1 and CDR2 (germline): MDHEN, SYDVKM. This CDR3 comprises 14 residues. Unmatched junction bases numbered 4, after V lost 5 bases and J lost 2 bases. The CDR3 region is CASSTGTSTYEQYV. CDR3 DNA: TGTGCCAGCAGTACCGGGACTAGCACCTACGAGCAGTACGTC.

The V and J genes are TRBV5-1 and TRBJ1-4; 8 bases are shared with TRBD1. This CDR3 is 14 amino acids long. J gave up 8 bases and V 2 bases, and 5 bases lay outside the gene matches. CDR1 SGHRS and CDR2 YFSETQ come from the germline V gene. Here the CDR3 DNA reads TGCGCCAGCAGCTTTGGACAGGGCGGGGAAAAACTGTTTTTT. It is translated as CASSFGQGGEKLFF.

As regards this clone: The identical CDR3 is also encoded by other nucleotide sequences in the sample. The rearrangement links TRBV28 to TRBJ1-3, with D possibly matching TRBD1 (5 bases). Germline CDR1 and CDR2: MDHEN and SYDVKM. This CDR3 is 14 amino acids long. V was cut by 3 bases and J by 4 bases, with 10 bases left in between. This CDR3 reads CASSFSRVGNTIYF. The CDR3 bases are TGTGCCAGCAGTTTTAGCAGGGTCGGAAACACCATATATTTT. Together with reference TRBV28 and TRBJ1-3, the CDR3 gives the full variable domain: DVKVTQSSRYLVKRTGEKVFLECVQDMDHENMFWYRQDPGLGLRLIYFSYDVKMKEKGDIPEGYSVSREKKERFSLILESASTNQTSMYLCASSFSRVGNTIYFGEGSWLTVV.

The chain is built from TRBV3-1 (or the pseudogene TRBV3-2) and TRBJ2-5, with a weak D call TRBD2 (6 bases). The CDR3 is 16 amino acids. Germline V gives CDR1 LGHDT, CDR2 YNNKEL (reference sequence). V lost 4 bases and J 2 bases, leaving 17 bases between the germline ends. CDR3 region: CASSLGTPSLQETQYF. The CDR3 DNA sequence: TGTGCCAGCAGCCTCGGGACTCCGAGCCTTCAAGAGACCCAGTACTTC.

The chain combines TRBV5-1 with TRBJ2-2, with 8 bases matching TRBD2. Germline V gene sequence: CDR1 SGHRS, CDR2 YFSETQ. Trimming took 0 bases from V and 0 from J; bases not matched to a gene: 4. The CDR3 has 17 residues. The CDR3 DNA is TGCGCCAGCAGCTTGGATGCGGGGGGCGCGAACACCGGGGAGCTGTTTTTT. It yields the protein CASSLDAGGANTGELFF.